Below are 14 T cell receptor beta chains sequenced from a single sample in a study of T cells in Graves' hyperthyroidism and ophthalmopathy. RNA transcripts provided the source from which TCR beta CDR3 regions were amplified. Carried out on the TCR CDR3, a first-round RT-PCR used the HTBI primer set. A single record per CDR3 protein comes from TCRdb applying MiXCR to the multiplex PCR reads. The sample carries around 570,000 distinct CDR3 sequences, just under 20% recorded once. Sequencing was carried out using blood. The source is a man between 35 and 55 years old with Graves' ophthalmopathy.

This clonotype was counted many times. The DNA of the CDR3 is TGTGCCTGGAGTGTGAACTCTGGAAACACCATATATTTT. Its translation: CAWSVNSGNTIYF. The chain uses TRBV30 and TRBJ1-3; D not certain. In germline, CDR1 is GTSNPN, CDR2 SVGIG (reference sequence). Deletions cut 0 bases from V and 0 bases from J, with 3 bases between. The CDR3 loop spans 13 amino acids.

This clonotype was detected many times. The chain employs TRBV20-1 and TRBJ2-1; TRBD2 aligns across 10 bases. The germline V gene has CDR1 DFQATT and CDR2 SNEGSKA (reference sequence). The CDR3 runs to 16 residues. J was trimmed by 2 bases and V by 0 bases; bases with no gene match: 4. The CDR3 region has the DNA TGCAGTGCTAGAGATCTCCTAGCGGGAGCCTACAATGAGCAGTTCTTC. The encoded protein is CSARDLLAGAYNEQFF.

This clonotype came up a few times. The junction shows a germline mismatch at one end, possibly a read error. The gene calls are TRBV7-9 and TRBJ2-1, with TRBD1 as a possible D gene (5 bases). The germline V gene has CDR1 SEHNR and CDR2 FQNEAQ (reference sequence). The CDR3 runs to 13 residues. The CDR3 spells CVSSRSGRNEQFF. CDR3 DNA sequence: TGTGTCAGCAGCCGCTCAGGGCGGAATGAGCAGTTCTTC.

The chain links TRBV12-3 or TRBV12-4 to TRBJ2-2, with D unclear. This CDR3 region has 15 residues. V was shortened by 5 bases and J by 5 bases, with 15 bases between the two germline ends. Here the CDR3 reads CASSLAQFGTGELFF. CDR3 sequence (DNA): TGTGCCAGCAGTCTGGCGCAGTTTGGGACCGGGGAGCTGTTTTTT.

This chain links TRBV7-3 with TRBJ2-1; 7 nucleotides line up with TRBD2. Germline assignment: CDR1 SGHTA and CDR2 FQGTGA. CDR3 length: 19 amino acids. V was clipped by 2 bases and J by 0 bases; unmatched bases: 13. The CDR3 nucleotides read TGTGCCAGCAGCTTAGCCCCATGGGGGGGGTCAAGCTCCTACAATGAGCAGTTCTTC. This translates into CASSLAPWGGSSSYNEQFF. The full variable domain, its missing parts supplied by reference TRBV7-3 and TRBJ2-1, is GAGVSQTPSNKVTEKGKYVELRCDPISGHTALYWYRQSLGQGPEFLIYFQGTGAADDSGLPNDRFFAVRPEGSVSTLKIQRTERGDSAVYLCASSLAPWGGSSSYNEQFFGPGTRLTVL.

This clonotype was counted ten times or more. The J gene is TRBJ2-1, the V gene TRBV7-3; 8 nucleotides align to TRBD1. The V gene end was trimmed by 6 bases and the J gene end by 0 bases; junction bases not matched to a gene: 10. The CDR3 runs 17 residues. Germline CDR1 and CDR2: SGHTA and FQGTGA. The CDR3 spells CASRSDRGSSSYNEQFF. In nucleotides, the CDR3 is TGTGCCAGCAGATCCGACAGGGGTTCGAGCTCCTACAATGAGCAGTTCTTC. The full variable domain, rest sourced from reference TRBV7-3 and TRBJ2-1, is GAGVSQTPSNKVTEKGKYVELRCDPISGHTALYWYRQSLGQGPEFLIYFQGTGAADDSGLPNDRFFAVRPEGSVSTLKIQRTERGDSAVYLCASRSDRGSSSYNEQFFGPGTRLTVL.

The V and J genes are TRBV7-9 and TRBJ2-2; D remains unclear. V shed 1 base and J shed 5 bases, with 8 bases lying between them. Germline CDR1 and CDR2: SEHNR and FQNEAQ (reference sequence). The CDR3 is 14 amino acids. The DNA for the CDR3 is TGTGCCAGCAGCTTAGTAACACCGACCGGGGAGCTGTTTTTT. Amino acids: CASSLVTPTGELFF. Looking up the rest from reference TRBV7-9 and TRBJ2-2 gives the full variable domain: DTGVSQNPRHKITKRGQNVTFRCDPISEHNRLYWYRQTLGQGPEFLTYFQNEAQLEKSRLLSDRFSAERPKGSFSTLEIQRTEQGDSAMYLCASSLVTPTGELFFGEGSRLTVL.

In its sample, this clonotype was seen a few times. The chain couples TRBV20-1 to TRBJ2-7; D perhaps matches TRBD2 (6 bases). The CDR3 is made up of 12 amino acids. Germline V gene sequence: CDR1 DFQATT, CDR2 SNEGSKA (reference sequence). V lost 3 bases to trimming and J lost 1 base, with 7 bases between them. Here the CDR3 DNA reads TGCAGTGCTAGGGACTATTCCTACGAGCAGTACTTC. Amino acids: CSARDYSYEQYF.

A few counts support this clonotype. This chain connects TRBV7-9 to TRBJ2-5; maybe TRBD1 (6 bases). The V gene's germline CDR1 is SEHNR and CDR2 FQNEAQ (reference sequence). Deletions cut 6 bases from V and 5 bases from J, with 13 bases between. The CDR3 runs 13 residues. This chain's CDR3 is CASSTGWGETQYF. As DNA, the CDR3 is TGTGCCAGCAGTACAGGGTGGGGCGAGACCCAGTACTTC.

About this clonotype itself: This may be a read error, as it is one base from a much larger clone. The CDR3, as DNA: TGTGCCAGCAGCTATCTGGGAGCGGGAGGTACCCATGAGCAGTTCTTC. Translating it yields CASSYLGAGGTHEQFF. This sequence joins TRBV3-1 and TRBJ2-1; 9 bases align to TRBD2. V lost 5 bases, J lost 8 bases, and 13 bases stayed unmatched. Germline V CDR1 and CDR2: LGHDT, YNNKEL (reference sequence). CDR3 size: 16 residues.

The CDR3 DNA follows: TGTGCCAGCAGTGATAATAGCCGGGCACCGGGGAATCAGCCCCAGCATTTT. This gives the protein CASSDNSRAPGNQPQHF. This chain connects TRBV2 to TRBJ1-5; D is undetermined. The CDR3 loop spans 17 amino acids. Germline CDR1 is SNHLY and CDR2 is FYNNEI. The V end lost 3 bases, the J end lost 4 bases, and 19 bases lay between the germline ends.

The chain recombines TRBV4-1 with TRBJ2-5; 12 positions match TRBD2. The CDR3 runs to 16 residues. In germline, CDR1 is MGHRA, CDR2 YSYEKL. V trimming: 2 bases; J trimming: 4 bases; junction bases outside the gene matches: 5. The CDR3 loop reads CASSQLAGGLGETQYF. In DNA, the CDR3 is TGCGCCAGCAGCCAACTAGCGGGGGGGCTGGGAGAGACCCAGTACTTC.

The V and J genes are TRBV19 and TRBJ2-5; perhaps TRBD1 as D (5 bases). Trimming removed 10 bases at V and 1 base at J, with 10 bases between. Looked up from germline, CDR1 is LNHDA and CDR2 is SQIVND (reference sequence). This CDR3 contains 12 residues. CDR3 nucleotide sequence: TGTGCCACCAGGGTAGGCCAAGAGACCCAGTACTTC. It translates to CATRVGQETQYF.

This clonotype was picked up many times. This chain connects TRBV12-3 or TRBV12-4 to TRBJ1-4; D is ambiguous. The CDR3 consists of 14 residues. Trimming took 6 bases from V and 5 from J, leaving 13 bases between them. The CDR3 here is CASRSAVLNEKLFF. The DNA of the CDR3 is TGTGCCAGCAGGTCGGCCGTTTTGAATGAAAAACTGTTTTTT.